These T cell receptor beta chains were read from a single sample in a study of T cell responses to AZD1222 COVID-19 vaccine. The table came from immunoSEQ multiplex PCR; TCRdb's copy has only in-frame clones and leaves some out. This repertoire shows approximately 150,000 clones, about 89% found once; its top ten account for roughly 1.7%. This material consisted of peripheral blood, taken on day 0 of AZD1222 vaccination. The receptors were gathered from an adult in good health. CDR3s include the opening cysteine and the closing phenylalanine or tryptophan. The D gene is left open where the match is weak. Clone size is stated in some rows and not others, as once, few, many or a class when expanded.

TGTGCCAGCAGCTTGGCCCCGCAGGGCAGCTCTGGAAACACCATATATTTT CASSLAPQGSSGNTIYF TRBJ1-3 . TRBV5-4 .
TGTGCCAGCAGTTTCGCCTTAACGCAGTTCTTC CASSFALTQFF TRBJ2-1 . TRBV6-5 .
TGTGCCATCATGAGTGGTCGCGACGCGAACACCGGGGAGCTGTTTTTT CAIMSGRDANTGELFF TRBJ2-2 . TRBV10-3 .
TGTGCCAGTAGTGTGGGTCGGGACGACCAAGAGACCCAGTACTTC CASSVGRDDQETQYF TRBJ2-5 . TRBV19 .
TGTGCCATCAGAGACCGGCAGGGAGGCTACACCTTC CAIRDRQGGYTF TRBJ1-2 . TRBV10-3 .
TGTGCCAGCAGTTTATCGGCAAACTATGGCTACACCTTC CASSLSANYGYTF TRBJ1-2 . TRBV27 .
TGTGCCAGCAGGCCCGGGACAGGGGGCTACAATGAGCAGTTCTTC CASRPGTGGYNEQFF TRBJ2-1 TRBD1 TRBV6-5 .
TGTGCCAGCAGCTTTTCACAGGGCTTAATTTTCACAGATACGCAGTATTTT CASSFSQGLIFTDTQYF TRBJ2-3 . TRBV28 once
TGCGCCAGCAGCTTAGAGATAGCGGGAGGAGAGAGCTCTGGGGCCAACGTCCTGACTTTC CASSLEIAGGESSGANVLTF TRBJ2-6 TRBD2 TRBV5-1 .
TGTGCCTGGAGGTCTTTTGGGGCAACCTATAATTCACCCCTCCACTTT CAWRSFGATYNSPLHF TRBJ1-6 . TRBV30 .
TGTGCCAGCAGCTCCCGCGGACAGGGTCAGCAAGAGACCCAGTACTTC CASSSRGQGQQETQYF TRBJ2-5 TRBD1 TRBV7-8 .
TGTGCCAGCAGCCGGACAGGGGTGGCCTACAATGAGCAGTTCTTC CASSRTGVAYNEQFF TRBJ2-1 TRBD1 TRBV3-1/TRBV3-2 .
TGTGCCAGCAGTGAGAATGTCAGGGGGAGAAATTCACCCCTCCACTTT CASSENVRGRNSPLHF TRBJ1-6 TRBD1 TRBV25-1 .
TGTGCCAGCAGCTTAACGTCAGGGGACTACGAGCAGTACTTC CASSLTSGDYEQYF TRBJ2-7 . TRBV7-3 .
TGTGCCAGCAGTGAACTAGCGGGAGATTACAATGAGCAGTTCTTC CASSELAGDYNEQFF TRBJ2-1 TRBD2 TRBV2 .
TGTGCCAGCAGCTTTCAGGGAAGAGAGACCCAGTACTTC CASSFQGRETQYF TRBJ2-5 . TRBV11-2 once
TGCGCCAGCAGCCCCGGGGTCTCCGCCTACGAGCAGTACTTC CASSPGVSAYEQYF TRBJ2-7 . TRBV5-1 .
TGTGCCAGCTCACCAGGGAACAATCAGCCCCAGCATTTT CASSPGNNQPQHF TRBJ1-5 . TRBV18 .
TGTGCCAGCAGTTTAATGGTACCACAGCCCCAGCATTTT CASSLMVPQPQHF TRBJ1-5 . TRBV12-3/TRBV12-4 .
TGTGCCACCTCCACAAAAGGGAACACCGGGGAGCTGTTTTTT CATSTKGNTGELFF TRBJ2-2 . TRBV24-1 .
TGTGCCAGCAGCTCCTACGAGCAGTACTTC CASSSYEQYF TRBJ2-7 . TRBV11-2 .
TGTGCCAGCAGCCTCTCCAGCGGGGGGAATTCACCCCTCCACTTT CASSLSSGGNSPLHF TRBJ1-6 . TRBV9 .
TGTGCCAGCAGGCCCAGGGTCCGTGAGCAGTACTTC CASRPRVREQYF TRBJ2-7 . TRBV28 .
TGTGCCAGTACCCGTGGAGGCGGCACTGAAGCTTTCTTT CASTRGGGTEAFF TRBJ1-1 . TRBV7-9 .
TGTGCCAGCAGCCTGGACAGGGGGTATGGCTACACCTTC CASSLDRGYGYTF TRBJ1-2 TRBD1 TRBV28 .